This T cell receptor beta chain originates from a study of cytotoxic CD8 clonotypes in ibrutinib-treated CLL. Study background: On average, roughly 94,000 productive rearrangements and 255,043 productive templates per sample. Notes on the study in general: Rising at ibrutinib response, clonality subsequently fell back toward baseline at progression.

Frozen PBMC stocks contributed around 2 micrograms of genomic DNA to the TCR beta libraries. This CDR3 is built from 17 residues. Trimming took off 0 bases at V and 2 bases at J, with 13 bases between the two ends. CDR1 is MGHRA, CDR2 YSYEKL, per germline. Deep sequencing aimed at 1 in 200,000 to 1 in 1 million T cells' resolution. The table came from immunoSEQ multiplex PCR; TCRdb's copy has only in-frame clones and leaves some out. Altogether under 200,000 clones are present, roughly four fifths being singletons, with the ten largest covering around 2.1%. Worth noting for this clone: Its antigen is as yet unknown.

The sample in question was PBMCs, obtained after 12 months of ibrutinib treatment. The receptor was derived from a human donor with chronic lymphocytic leukemia. The J gene is TRBJ2-2, the V gene TRBV4-1; D remains ambiguous. CDR3 bases: TGCGCCAGCAGCCAAGAAAAACGCGGCAGCAACACCGGGGAGCTGTTTTTT. It encodes CASSQEKRGSNTGELFF.